The clone carrying this T cell receptor beta chain was counted between two and nine times. Its target is not known. Trimming cost V 1 base and J 8 bases, with 6 bases left between them. Germline CDR1 SGHVS, CDR2 FQNEAQ. The CDR3 is made up of 13 amino acids. PCR amplification relied on 60 Vbeta primers (plus 13 Jbeta primers). Generated by immunoSEQ multiplex PCR, the TCRdb table keeps only in-frame clones and is missing some. Here the sample spans about 180,000 clones, 76% being singletons. This specimen belongs to a study of cytomegalovirus exposure and HLA in healthy donors. About the research overall: An earlier analysis found around 100 million unique TCR beta sequences from 150 million to 200 million T cells.

Overall study findings and caveats: The authors enumerated roughly 180 TCR beta chains as linked to cytomegalovirus.

V usage is TRBV7-8 and J usage is TRBJ1-6; no definite D call. This receptor was obtained from a man younger than 35 in good health and CMV-seronegative. The sequenced sample was PBMCs. CDR3 residues: CASSLVRDSPLHF. In DNA, the CDR3 is TGTGCCAGCAGCTTAGTTAGAGATTCACCCCTCCACTTT.